The 29 T cell receptor beta chains reported below all come from one sample, sequenced in a study of T cell changes during pregnancy in multiple sclerosis. Clones were read by immunoSEQ multiplex PCR, and TCRdb kept only the in-frame ones, dropping some. Of more than 55,000 clones in the sample, about 90% were seen once. Sequenced here: peripheral blood, sampled in the first trimester of pregnancy. The receptors here all came from a female donor in good health, enrolled as a control in a pregnancy study.

The chain links TRBV6-5 to TRBJ1-2; TRBD1 aligns across 8 bases. V was clipped by 9 bases and J by 0 bases; unmatched bases: 9. The CDR3 totals 15 residues. CDR1 and CDR2 from the germline V gene are MNHEY and SVGAGI. CDR3: CASWTGLFANYGYTF. The CDR3 DNA is TGTGCCAGTTGGACAGGGTTGTTTGCTAACTATGGCTACACCTTC.

This clone was counted a single time. The chain combines TRBV28 with TRBJ2-7; D is unclear. The germline V gene encodes CDR1 MDHEN and CDR2 SYDVKM. This CDR3 region has 10 residues. V was shortened by 8 bases and J by 4 bases, with 6 bases between the two germline ends. CDR3 loop: CASGTYEQYF. CDR3 bases: TGTGCCAGCGGTACTTACGAGCAGTACTTC. The whole variable domain, remainder taken from reference TRBV28 and TRBJ2-7, is DVKVTQSSRYLVKRTGEKVFLECVQDMDHENMFWYRQDPGLGLRLIYFSYDVKMKEKGDIPEGYSVSREKKERFSLILESASTNQTSMYLCASGTYEQYFGPGTRLTVT.

The chain uses TRBV4-1 and TRBJ2-7; weak D call: TRBD2 (5 bases). The germline V and J ends were trimmed by 1 base and 3 bases, with 7 bases remaining between them. The CDR3 is 13 amino acids. Germline assignment: CDR1 MGHRA and CDR2 YSYEKL. The CDR3 region is CASSQGRDYEQYF. The CDR3 coding sequence is TGCGCCAGCAGCCAAGGCCGGGACTACGAGCAGTACTTC.

The CDR3 protein is CAISERGFNTEAFF. The CDR3 region has the DNA TGTGCCATCAGTGAGAGAGGATTCAACACTGAAGCTTTCTTT. The rearrangement uses TRBV10-3 and TRBJ1-1; D remains ambiguous. This CDR3 comprises 14 residues. Germline assignment: CDR1 ENHRY and CDR2 SYGVKD. V lost 2 bases and J lost 2, with 9 bases in between.

V is TRBV7-2 and J is TRBJ2-3; 8 bases line up with TRBD2. This CDR3 is 15 amino acids long. CDR1 and CDR2 from the germline V gene are SGHTA and FQGNSA. J gave up 4 bases and V 1 base, and 4 bases lay outside the gene matches. The CDR3 DNA reads as TGTGCCAGCAGCTTAGGGGGACTAGTGGCAGATACGCAGTATTTT. As protein: CASSLGGLVADTQYF.

The chain has TRBV28 and TRBJ1-1; TRBD1 matches 9 bases. This CDR3 has 15 residues. CDR1 MDHEN and CDR2 SYDVKM come from the germline V gene. After removal of 6 bases from V and 5 bases from J, the junction contained 10 bases not matched to a gene. CDR3 amino acids: CASRRTGGEMTEAFF. The CDR3 DNA follows: TGTGCCAGCAGACGAACAGGGGGCGAGATGACTGAAGCTTTCTTT.

V is TRBV30 and J is TRBJ1-3; tentatively, D is TRBD1 (6 bases). V was cut by 3 bases and J by 4 bases, with 13 bases left in between. The length of the CDR3 is 14 residues. Germline CDR1 is GTSNPN and CDR2 is SVGIG (reference sequence). The CDR3 DNA sequence: TGTGCCTGGAGCGCCGGGACAATAGGAAACACCATATATTTT. Amino acids: CAWSAGTIGNTIYF.

The CDR3 protein is CSVESGNEQFF. The CDR3 DNA follows: TGCAGCGTTGAGTCCGGGAATGAGCAGTTCTTC. The J gene is TRBJ2-1, the V gene TRBV29-1, with D unresolved. Germline lookup yields CDR1 SQVTM and CDR2 ANQGSEA. This CDR3 has 11 amino acids. The V end was cut by 3 bases, the J end by 7 bases, with 7 bases between.

The rearrangement joins TRBV2 to TRBJ1-2; D uncertain. The V gene lost 5 bases and the J gene lost 8 bases, with 18 bases spanning the gap. CDR3 length: 14 residues. Germline-derived CDR1 and CDR2 are SNHLY and FYNNEI. Written as DNA, the CDR3 is TGTGCCAGCAGTCCTACGGACTCCCTCAGAGGCTACACCTTC. Its protein is CASSPTDSLRGYTF.

The V call is TRBV5-1, the J call TRBJ2-3, with D possibly TRBD2 on 5 matching bases. CDR3 length: 16 amino acids. Germline V gene lookup returns CDR1 SGHRS and CDR2 YFSETQ. The ends were cut back, 3 bases at V and 0 bases at J, with 14 bases in the middle. The DNA for the CDR3 is TGCGCCAGCAGCTCCTACTATGGCGGGAGCACAGATACGCAGTATTTT. Amino acids: CASSSYYGGSTDTQYF.

The chain uses TRBV2 and TRBJ1-2; perhaps TRBD1 as D (6 bases). The CDR3 is 15 residues long. With 4 bases removed from V and 4 bases from J, the gap between germline ends came to 16 bases. In germline, CDR1 is SNHLY, CDR2 FYNNEI. The CDR3 reads CASSASSGHIYGYTF. The CDR3 DNA is TGTGCCAGCAGTGCTAGCTCGGGACACATCTATGGCTACACCTTC.

The chain uses TRBV6-6 and TRBJ1-2, with D perhaps TRBD1 (6 bases). This CDR3 has 14 amino acids. Germline values: CDR1 MNHNY, CDR2 SVGAGI (reference sequence). V was clipped by 4 bases and J by 3 bases, with 12 bases between them. The CDR3 region has the DNA TGTGCCAGCAGTTCAGGGGAATTGTACTATGGCTACACCTTC. It translates to CASSSGELYYGYTF.

The CDR3 spells CASLWTGGDNEQFF. The DNA of the CDR3 is TGTGCCAGCTTGTGGACAGGGGGGGATAATGAGCAGTTCTTC. The chain is built from TRBV6-1 and TRBJ2-1, with TRBD1 identical over 10 bases. CDR1 is MNHNS, CDR2 SASEGT, per germline. This CDR3 contains 14 residues. V lost 8 bases to trimming and J lost 7 bases; unmatched junction nucleotides: 8.

This sequence joins TRBV5-4 and TRBJ2-1, with 12 bases lining up with TRBD2. The germline V gene has CDR1 SGHNT and CDR2 YYREEE (reference sequence). The CDR3 covers 14 residues. J was trimmed by 7 bases and V by 5 bases; bases with no gene match: 4. CDR3 loop: CASRTSGSINEQFF. CDR3 bases: TGTGCCAGCAGGACTAGCGGGAGTATAAATGAGCAGTTCTTC.

V gene TRBV5-8 combines with J gene TRBJ2-7; the D gene is possibly TRBD1 (5 bases). Germline V gene lookup returns CDR1 SGHTS and CDR2 YDEGEE. V dropped 4 bases and J dropped 4 bases, with 15 bases sitting between them. The CDR3 spans 14 residues. This CDR3 is CASSLWGNLYEQYF. In DNA, the CDR3 is TGTGCCAGCAGCCTTTGGGGCAACTTATACGAGCAGTACTTC.

This CDR3 reads CASSAGPRGFWPQHF. CDR3 DNA: TGTGCCAGTAGCGCAGGCCCGAGGGGGTTTTGGCCCCAGCATTTT. This rearrangement joins TRBV19 to TRBJ1-5, with D possibly matching TRBD1 (6 bases). The CDR3 has 15 residues. Germline V gene data show CDR1 as LNHDA and CDR2 as SQIVND (reference sequence). V was pared by 6 bases and J by 9 bases, with 21 bases between.

The genes are TRBV19 and TRBJ2-3; 9 positions agree with TRBD2. The CDR3 covers 15 residues. V was pared by 1 base and J by 1 base, with 0 bases of the junction left unmatched. The germline V gene has CDR1 LNHDA and CDR2 SQIVND (reference sequence). CDR3 in DNA: TGTGCCAGTAGTATAGGGACTAGCGGCACAGATACGCAGTATTTT. It encodes CASSIGTSGTDTQYF.

The chain recombines TRBV9 with TRBJ2-7; D is uncertain. This CDR3 is built from 14 residues. Germline CDR1 and CDR2: SGDLS and YYNGEE. The ends were cut back, 0 bases at V and 6 bases at J, with 13 bases in the middle. The CDR3 region has the DNA TGTGCCAGCAGCGTAGTGGCCGAGGCCGCCGAGCAGTACTTC. It yields the protein CASSVVAEAAEQYF. The entire variable domain, with the rest obtained from reference TRBV9 and TRBJ2-7, is as follows: DSGVTQTPKHLITATGQRVTLRCSPRSGDLSVYWYQQSLDQGLQFLIQYYNGEERAKGNILERFSAQQFPDLHSELNLSSLELGDSALYFCASSVVAEAAEQYFGPGTRLTVT.

In its sample, this clone was seen once. The V call is TRBV7-8, the J call TRBJ2-5; no reliable D call. The germline CDR1 and CDR2 sequences are SGHVS and FQNEAQ. The CDR3 covers 15 residues. V lost 2 bases and J 1 base, leaving 11 bases between the germline ends. CDR3 sequence reads: CASSLLEEAQETQYF. The DNA of the CDR3 is TGTGCCAGCAGCTTATTGGAAGAGGCCCAAGAGACCCAGTACTTC.

This clone was counted once. The chain uses TRBV4-1 and TRBJ2-3; 7 nucleotides line up with TRBD1. The trim removed 0 bases at V and 6 bases at J, leaving 9 bases unmatched. The CDR3 covers 16 residues. Germline V lookup: CDR1 MGHRA, CDR2 YSYEKL. The CDR3 spells CASSQEGQRRGDTQYF. The CDR3 DNA reads TGCGCCAGCAGCCAAGAGGGACAGCGGCGCGGGGATACGCAGTATTTT.

The chain combines TRBV10-3 with TRBJ2-6; maybe TRBD1 (6 bases). Trimming stripped 6 bases from V and 2 bases from J, with 17 bases between. The CDR3 sequence is 17 residues long. CDR1 ENHRY and CDR2 SYGVKD come from the germline V gene. The CDR3 nucleotides are TGTGCCATCAGCGGACGGACAGCTATGGCTGGGGCCAACGTCCTGACTTTC. Protein product: CAISGRTAMAGANVLTF.

The chain uses TRBV11-1 and TRBJ2-7; the D is unclear. With 5 bases removed from V and 6 bases from J, the gap between germline ends came to 17 bases. The CDR3 sequence is 14 residues long. Per the germline V gene, CDR1 is SGHAT and CDR2 is FQDESV (reference sequence). The CDR3 region has the DNA TGTGCCAGCAGCCCTAGAAATCTGTTCGGCGAGCAGTACTTC. Protein product: CASSPRNLFGEQYF.

This clone was detected once. The chain carries TRBV19 and TRBJ1-4; D is unresolved. Germline CDR1 reads LNHDA; CDR2 reads SQIVND (reference sequence). Trimming cost V 5 bases and J 7 bases, with 8 bases left between them. The CDR3 spans 12 residues. The CDR3 bases are TGTGCCAGTAGTGAGCACGGTGAAAAACTGTTTTTT. Translated: CASSEHGEKLFF. Drawing the rest from reference TRBV19 and TRBJ1-4, the complete variable domain is DGGITQSPKYLFRKEGQNVTLSCEQNLNHDAMYWYRQDPGQGLRLIYYSQIVNDFQKGDIAEGYSVSREKKESFPLTVTSAQKNPTAFYLCASSEHGEKLFFGSGTQLSVL.

This clone appeared once. V usage is TRBV7-9 and J usage is TRBJ1-1; 9 nucleotides agree with TRBD1. Germline CDR1 and CDR2: SEHNR and FQNEAQ (reference sequence). Unmatched junction bases numbered 5, after V lost 0 bases and J lost 6 bases. This CDR3 spans 15 amino acids. The CDR3 here is CASSLAGQGFPEAFF. The CDR3 nucleotides are TGTGCCAGCAGCTTAGCGGGACAGGGCTTCCCTGAAGCTTTCTTT.

This chain joins TRBV5-4 and TRBJ2-1; 8 nucleotides line up with TRBD2. V lost 0 bases and J lost 7; bases outside the gene matches: 9. Germline V CDR1 and CDR2: SGHNT, YYREEE (reference sequence). This CDR3 has 16 residues. The CDR3 region is CASSLDAGGKRNEQFF. DNA of the CDR3: TGTGCCAGCAGCTTGGATGCGGGAGGAAAGCGGAATGAGCAGTTCTTC.

This clone was seen a few times. Germline and junction disagree at one end, which may indicate a read error. The chain has TRBV2 and TRBJ1-1, with no clear D. This CDR3 comprises 12 residues. Germline CDR1 and CDR2: SNHLY and FYNNEI. CDR3 bases: TGTGCCAGCAGGGAGGGCAGGAACGAAGGTTTCTTT. Translated, it gives CASREGRNEGFF.

The genes are TRBV5-6 and TRBJ1-6, with D possibly being TRBD1 (6 bases). CDR1 SGHDT and CDR2 YYEEEE come from the germline V gene. This CDR3 has 17 amino acids. V lost 1 base and J lost 0, with 11 bases in between. CDR3 protein: CASSLITGSSYNSPLHF. The CDR3 DNA reads TGTGCCAGCAGCTTGATAACAGGGAGCTCCTATAATTCACCCCTCCACTTT.

The chain combines TRBV19 with TRBJ2-1; D gene uncertain. Trimming removed 4 bases at V and 7 bases at J, with 17 bases between. CDR3 length: 15 residues. In germline, CDR1 is LNHDA, CDR2 SQIVND (reference sequence). CDR3 DNA: TGTGCCAGTAGTACCCTCGGGTCTCTATGGAATGAGCAGTTCTTC. Translating gives CASSTLGSLWNEQFF.

This chain joins TRBV5-1 and TRBJ2-7, with 7 bases fitting TRBD1. The V gene's germline CDR1 is SGHRS and CDR2 YFSETQ. The CDR3 sequence is 14 residues long. V lost 0 bases, J lost 0 bases, and 0 bases stayed unmatched. The CDR3 region has the DNA TGCGCCAGCAGCTTGGGGGACAGCTCCTACGAGCAGTACTTC. This translates into CASSLGDSSYEQYF. Looking up the rest from reference TRBV5-1 and TRBJ2-7 gives the full variable domain: KAGVTQTPRYLIKTRGQQVTLSCSPISGHRSVSWYQQTPGQGLQFLFEYFSETQRNKGNFPGRFSGRQFSNSRSEMNVSTLELGDSALYLCASSLGDSSYEQYFGPGTRLTVT.